This T cell receptor (beta chain) was captured by sequencing in a study of chemoradiotherapy in HPV16-positive cancers. Study results and limitations: Candidate HPV-specific clones and E7-related TCR motifs grew in tumor during treatment. In HPV16-positive patients, HPV-responsive T-cell expansion tracked better recurrence-free survival.

TCRdb's copy holds only in-frame clones and misses some; the assay was immunoSEQ multiplex PCR. The data contain 30,000 to 35,000 clones, 86% of them singletons. For this clone: Its antigen remains unknown.

Trimming stripped 0 bases from V and 2 bases from J, with 9 bases between. The CDR3 is 14 amino acids. In germline, CDR1 is SGHDT, CDR2 YYEEEE. The chain recombines TRBV5-6 with TRBJ2-7, with a tentative D call TRBD2 (5 bases). The sequence was collected from a human donor with HPV-associated anogenital cancer. The sample in question was blood, obtained from a patient who underwent chemoradiotherapy. The CDR3 reads CASSLVPGTYEQYF. CDR3 coding DNA: TGTGCCAGCAGCTTGGTTCCGGGAACCTACGAGCAGTACTTC.